This paragraph covers one T cell receptor (beta chain) sequence. Per the germline V gene, CDR1 is MNHEY and CDR2 is SMNVEV (reference sequence). This CDR3 is built from 14 residues. The V gene end was trimmed by 5 bases and the J gene end by 5 bases; junction bases not matched to a gene: 6. The data derive from a study of cytomegalovirus exposure and HLA in healthy donors. Background on the study: It was reported in a later analysis that the approximately 120 validation repertoires used the same platform as the 550 to 800 first-cohort repertoires.

The repertoire was sequenced with immunoSEQ multiplex PCR; TCRdb's copy has only in-frame clones and lacks some. Of about 190,000 clones listed, around four fifths are singletons. The clonotype comes from a man aged 18 to 29 in good health and CMV-seropositive. This chain uses TRBV27 with TRBJ2-1; 7 nucleotides agree with TRBD1. Sample: PBMCs. The CDR3 coding sequence is TGTGCCAGCAGTCCTCCGGGACAGCACAATGAGCAGTTCTTC. This gives the protein CASSPPGQHNEQFF.